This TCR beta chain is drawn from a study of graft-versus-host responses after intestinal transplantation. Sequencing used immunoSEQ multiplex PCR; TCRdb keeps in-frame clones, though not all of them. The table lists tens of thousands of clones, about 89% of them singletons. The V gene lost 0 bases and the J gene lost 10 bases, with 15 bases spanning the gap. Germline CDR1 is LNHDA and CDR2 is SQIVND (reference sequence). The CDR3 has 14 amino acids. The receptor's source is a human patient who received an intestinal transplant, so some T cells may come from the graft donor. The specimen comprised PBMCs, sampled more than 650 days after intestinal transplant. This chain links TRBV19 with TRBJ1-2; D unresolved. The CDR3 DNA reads TGTGCCAGTAGTATAGATTGGTACAGAGAAATCTACACCTTC. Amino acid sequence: CASSIDWYREIYTF. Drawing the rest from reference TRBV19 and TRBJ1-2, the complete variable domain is DGGITQSPKYLFRKEGQNVTLSCEQNLNHDAMYWYRQDPGQGLRLIYYSQIVNDFQKGDIAEGYSVSREKKESFPLTVTSAQKNPTAFYLCASSIDWYREIYTFGSGTRLTVV.